This T cell receptor beta chain was identified during a study of technical replicates of blood from a few donors. Repertoires were generated with immunoSEQ multiplex PCR, while TCRdb's copy carries only in-frame clones and drops some. This table holds about 80,000 clones, almost 99% found once. The V and J ends lost 0 bases and 5 bases, in that order; junction bases with no gene match: 4. The CDR3 loop spans 16 amino acids. Germline CDR1 LGHNA, CDR2 YSLEER. This chain joins TRBV4-3 and TRBJ1-5; 10 bases fit TRBD1. This receptor was obtained from a human donor in good health. Sequenced sample: T cells isolated from PBMCs. This CDR3 reads CASSQDAGQGYQPQHF. The CDR3, as DNA: TGCGCCAGCAGCCAAGATGCGGGACAGGGGTATCAGCCCCAGCATTTT.